This entry describes one TCR beta chain. The data were obtained in a study of OX40 agonist ivuxolimab in advanced cancers. Assay used: immunoSEQ multiplex PCR; TCRdb lists only in-frame clones, some missing. The repertoire holds roughly 64,000 clones, 75% to 90% seen once, with about 2.3% in the top ten. V lost 3 bases, J lost 2 bases, and 8 bases lay in between. CDR1 is ENHRY, CDR2 SYGVKD, per germline. This CDR3 has 13 residues. Sequencing was performed on CD4+ or CD8+ T cells sorted from blood, taken in a trial of the OX40 agonist ivuxolimab. This TCR was sampled from an adult with an advanced solid tumor such as melanoma, head and neck, liver or kidney cancer. This rearrangement joins TRBV10-3 to TRBJ2-7; no firm D call. The CDR3 spells CAISEGGTYEQYF. The CDR3 DNA reads TGTGCCATCAGTGAAGGCGGAACCTACGAGCAGTACTTC.